The rows below give T cell receptor beta chains drawn from one sample of a study of blood T cell repertoires in COVID-19. Measured with immunoSEQ multiplex PCR; TCRdb has only the in-frame clones, and not every one. The sample lists some 250,000 clones; 85% to 90% were seen once. Input material: PBMCs or T cells enriched from blood (not recorded which). All receptors derive from a middle-aged man who had recovered from COVID-19. Each CDR3 is given with its conserved first and last residue. The D gene is left open where the match is weak. Clone sizes are given selectively: once, few, many, or a class where the clone is expanded.

clone size,V gene,D gene,J gene,CDR3 protein,CDR3 DNA
once,TRBV5-1,TRBD2,TRBJ2-3,CASRPGGATDTQYF,TGCGCCAGCAGACCCGGGGGGGCCACAGATACGCAGTATTTT
few,TRBV11-3,-,TRBJ2-1,CASSLRGSGGNEQFF,TGTGCCAGCAGCTTAAGGGGGTCGGGGGGTAATGAGCAGTTCTTC
-,TRBV6-5,-,TRBJ1-1,CASSYSTSVPNTEAFF,TGTGCCAGCAGTTACTCGACTTCAGTCCCAAACACTGAAGCTTTCTTT
-,TRBV5-1,TRBD1,TRBJ2-7,CASSQGGQNSYEQYF,TGCGCCAGCAGCCAAGGGGGCCAGAACTCCTACGAGCAGTACTTC
-,TRBV5-1,TRBD1,TRBJ2-1,CASSFDRGVSYNEQFF,TGCGCCAGCAGCTTCGACAGGGGGGTTTCCTACAATGAGCAGTTCTTC
few,TRBV21-1,-,TRBJ1-5,CASSKNPGIGNQPQHF,TGTGCCAGCAGCAAAAATCCGGGGATCGGCAATCAGCCCCAGCATTTT
-,TRBV6-4,-,TRBJ1-2,CASSEEQGYGYTF,TGTGCCAGCAGTGAAGAGCAGGGGTATGGCTACACCTTC
-,TRBV2,TRBD1,TRBJ1-2,CASSDGGQGAPRNGYTF,TGTGCCAGCAGTGATGGGGGGCAGGGGGCACCGCGGAATGGCTACACCTTC
-,TRBV6-5,-,TRBJ2-1,CASSSQGDNEQFF,TGTGCCAGCAGTTCACAGGGAGACAATGAGCAGTTCTTC
once,TRBV4-3,TRBD1,TRBJ2-3,CASSQEVRTGFADTQYF,TGCGCCAGCAGCCAAGAAGTTCGGACAGGGTTTGCAGATACGCAGTATTTT
-,TRBV6-4,TRBD1,TRBJ1-2,CASSDLGQGSGYTF,TGTGCCAGCAGTGACTTGGGACAGGGATCTGGCTACACCTTC
-,TRBV24-1,-,TRBJ2-7,CATSDSGGDPYEQYF,TGTGCCACCAGTGATTCCGGGGGTGATCCCTACGAGCAGTACTTC
-,TRBV15,-,TRBJ2-1,CATSREGGSFIDEQFF,TGTGCCACCAGCAGAGAAGGGGGAAGTTTTATCGATGAGCAGTTCTTC
-,TRBV5-1,TRBD1,TRBJ1-2,CASSMTGGIGYTF,TGCGCCAGCAGCATGACAGGGGGAATTGGCTACACCTTC
-,TRBV18,TRBD2,TRBJ2-1,CASSPLAGVKGYNEQFF,TGTGCCAGCTCACCCCTAGCGGGAGTAAAAGGATACAATGAGCAGTTCTTC
-,TRBV27,TRBD1,TRBJ1-2,CASSPEWDRASGYTF,TGTGCCAGCAGCCCAGAATGGGACAGGGCCTCGGGCTACACCTTC
-,TRBV24-1,-,TRBJ2-2,CATSDTPDAENTGELFF,TGTGCCACCAGTGATACCCCGGATGCGGAGAACACCGGGGAGCTGTTTTTT
few,TRBV2,-,TRBJ2-2,CASSEWGGDTGELFF,TGTGCCAGCAGTGAATGGGGGGGCGACACCGGGGAGCTGTTTTTT
once,TRBV3-1/TRBV3-2,TRBD1,TRBJ1-6,CASSHTTGEINSPLHF,TGTGCCAGCAGCCATACGACAGGGGAGATAAACTCACCCCTCCACTTT
-,TRBV27,-,TRBJ1-1,CASSLLSRNTEAFF,TGTGCCAGCAGTTTATTATCGCGGAACACTGAAGCTTTCTTT
-,TRBV19,-,TRBJ1-3,CASWPGGASGNTIYF,TGTGCCAGTTGGCCGGGGGGCGCATCTGGAAACACCATATATTTT
few,TRBV6-6,-,TRBJ1-3,CASSYARGADTIYF,TGTGCCAGCAGTTACGCCCGTGGGGCAGACACCATATATTTT
-,TRBV3-1/TRBV3-2,-,TRBJ2-7,CASSRTGTSYEQYF,TGTGCCAGCAGCCGTACCGGGACTTCATACGAGCAGTACTTC
-,TRBV30,-,TRBJ1-6,CAWNSHYNSPLHF,TGTGCCTGGAATTCACACTATAATTCACCCCTCCACTTT
-,TRBV11-2,-,TRBJ2-7,CASSLIEGFATHPEQYF,TGTGCCAGCAGCTTAATTGAGGGTTTCGCCACCCACCCCGAGCAGTACTTC
once,TRBV5-1,TRBD2,TRBJ2-3,CASSPRTSGTTDTQYF,TGCGCCAGCAGCCCGCGGACTAGCGGGACCACAGATACGCAGTATTTT
-,TRBV5-6,-,TRBJ2-7,CASSFTEQSYEQYF,TGTGCCAGCAGCTTCACAGAACAGTCCTACGAGCAGTACTTC
-,TRBV25-1,TRBD1,TRBJ1-2,CASRGVGQGDGYGYTF,TGTGCCAGCAGGGGGGTGGGACAGGGAGACGGATATGGCTACACCTTC
few,TRBV28,-,TRBJ2-7,CASTKLGAIYEQYF,TGTGCCAGCACTAAGCTGGGGGCCATCTACGAGCAGTACTTC
-,TRBV7-9,TRBD1,TRBJ1-2,CASNPTAGGDYGYTF,TGTGCCAGCAACCCTACCGCAGGGGGCGACTATGGCTACACCTTC
-,TRBV28,-,TRBJ2-3,CASSFGQGLADTQYF,TGTGCCAGCAGTTTTGGGCAGGGCCTAGCAGATACGCAGTATTTT
-,TRBV15,-,TRBJ1-5,CATSRDGQRNQPQHF,TGTGCCACCAGCAGAGACGGACAGCGCAATCAGCCCCAGCATTTT
-,TRBV3-1/TRBV3-2,-,TRBJ2-5,CASSQDGTGGHETQYF,TGTGCCAGCAGCCAAGATGGGACGGGGGGCCACGAGACCCAGTACTTC
-,TRBV19,-,TRBJ1-5,CASSTLTGNNQPQHF,TGTGCCAGTAGTACCCTTACAGGGAACAATCAGCCCCAGCATTTT
-,TRBV4-2,-,TRBJ2-3,CASSPWIGGGDTQYF,TGTGCCAGCAGCCCGTGGATAGGGGGGGGAGATACGCAGTATTTT
-,TRBV28,TRBD2,TRBJ2-5,CASQNPRERGTQYF,TGTGCCAGCCAAAATCCCAGGGAGCGGGGGACCCAGTACTTC
-,TRBV5-1,TRBD2,TRBJ2-1,CASRLPTGLADPRSYNEQFF,TGCGCCAGCAGGCTACCAACGGGACTAGCGGACCCTCGCTCCTACAATGAGCAGTTCTTC
-,TRBV9,-,TRBJ2-1,CASSVSAGSYNEQFF,TGTGCCAGCAGCGTATCCGCGGGCTCCTACAATGAGCAGTTCTTC
-,TRBV29-1,-,TRBJ2-7,CSVEIRLRKPYEQYF,TGCAGCGTTGAGATCCGACTCCGTAAACCCTACGAGCAGTACTTC
-,TRBV19,TRBD1,TRBJ1-2,CASKQGAGFDGYTF,TGTGCCAGTAAACAGGGGGCAGGATTCGATGGCTACACCTTC
once,TRBV4-3,-,TRBJ2-3,CASSQDTGSTDTQYF,TGCGCCAGCAGCCAAGATACGGGAAGCACAGATACGCAGTATTTT
-,TRBV9,TRBD2,TRBJ2-7,CASSSGLAGDHEQYF,TGTGCCAGCAGCTCAGGACTAGCGGGAGACCACGAGCAGTACTTC
-,TRBV19,TRBD2,TRBJ2-3,CASTSGGASTDTQYF,TGTGCCAGTACTAGCGGGGGGGCCTCCACAGATACGCAGTATTTT
-,TRBV29-1,TRBD2,TRBJ2-3,CSVEDDLGGGPTDTQYF,TGCAGCGTTGAAGACGATCTGGGGGGAGGGCCCACAGATACGCAGTATTTT